This paragraph covers one T cell receptor beta chain sequence. Germline values: CDR1 MNHEY, CDR2 SVGAGI. The germline V and J ends were trimmed by 2 bases and 8 bases, with 15 bases remaining between them. This CDR3 comprises 15 residues. The sample belongs to a study of blood T cell repertoires in COVID-19. Looking at the study overall: Samples of COVID-19 (acute and convalescent) were obtained from the United States, Italy and Spain.

Original methodology: Reference gene primer amplification gave estimated nucleated cell counts. The table came from immunoSEQ multiplex PCR; TCRdb's copy has only in-frame clones and leaves some out. V and J calls and clone size are those listed in that table; D and trimming were worked out from the DNA. This table holds approximately 46,000 clones, about nine tenths found once. Sequenced input: peripheral blood. The clonotype comes from a man aged 60 to 75 with active or convalescent COVID-19. J is TRBJ1-4 and V is TRBV6-5; possibly TRBD1 for D (5 bases). CDR3 amino acids: CASSYGAGTVEKLFF. DNA for the CDR3: TGTGCCAGCAGTTACGGGGCCGGCACGGTCGAAAAACTGTTTTTT.